The clone carrying this TCR beta chain has a handful of counts. The antigen remains undetermined. V trimming: 0 bases; J trimming: 4 bases; junction bases outside the gene matches: 6. CDR1 is SGHRS and CDR2 is YFSETQ in the germline V gene. The CDR3 has 15 amino acids. These data are taken from a study of CD8 T cells in ankylosing spondylitis. TCRdb fed the 5' RACE reads into MiXCR, producing one record per CDR3 protein. This sample has about 420,000 distinct CDR3 sequences, with 20% to 25% found just once. Study-wide results and caveats: Significant enrichment of disease-linked clones was reported in matched ankylosing spondylitis synovial fluid. Several highly homologous variants made up a TCR beta motif, and this motif appeared characteristic of ankylosing spondylitis blood.

The chain has TRBV5-1 and TRBJ1-2, with 7 bases fitting TRBD1. The sequencing input was blood, either unsorted or a sorted T cell fraction (not recorded which). The receptor's source is a male donor with ankylosing spondylitis. CDR3 residues: CASSLGAGGGYGYTF. In nucleotides, the CDR3 is TGCGCCAGCAGCTTGGGTGCAGGGGGAGGCTATGGCTACACCTTC. The full variable domain, in which reference TRBV5-1 and TRBJ1-2 provide the parts outside the CDR3, is KAGVTQTPRYLIKTRGQQVTLSCSPISGHRSVSWYQQTPGQGLQFLFEYFSETQRNKGNFPGRFSGRQFSNSRSEMNVSTLELGDSALYLCASSLGAGGGYGYTFGSGTRLTVV.